Sequencing of this T cell receptor (beta chain) was carried out in a study of shared clonotypes between healthy human individuals. About this clone itself: Its specificity is not known.

General observations from the study: Across four donors, naive CD4 shared roughly 5%, naive CD8 less than 4%, memory CD4 approximately 2.5%, memory CD8 0.4% to 0.5%.

In the original workflow: Without quality scores, immunoSEQ junctional reads could not be filtered like full-length reads. Profiling relied on immunoSEQ multiplex PCR, and the TCRdb table lists in-frame clones only, not all of them. V and J calls and clone size come straight from that table; D and trimming were deduced from the DNA. The sample shows millions of clones, just under 95% of them seen only once. CDR1 is SGDLS and CDR2 is YYNGEE in the germline V gene. The CDR3 runs 17 residues. The germline V and J ends were trimmed by 0 bases and 0 bases, with 13 bases remaining between them. Positive CCR7 selection of CD45RO-negative cells yielded the naive CD8 cells, and terminally differentiated effector memory CD45RA+ cells were excluded.

This TCR was recovered from a young man in good health. Source material: naive CD8+ T cells sorted from blood. The chain couples TRBV9 to TRBJ2-1, with D tentatively TRBD1 or TRBD2 (5 bases each). The CDR3 bases are TGTGCCAGCAGCGTAGAGTCGGGACCTAGCTCCTACAATGAGCAGTTCTTC. It encodes CASSVESGPSSYNEQFF. Looking up the rest from reference TRBV9 and TRBJ2-1 gives the full variable domain: DSGVTQTPKHLITATGQRVTLRCSPRSGDLSVYWYQQSLDQGLQFLIQYYNGEERAKGNILERFSAQQFPDLHSELNLSSLELGDSALYFCASSVESGPSSYNEQFFGPGTRLTVL.